This T cell receptor (beta chain) came from a study of T-cell memory formation after mild COVID-19. The V gene end was trimmed by 7 bases and the J gene end by 2 bases; junction bases not matched to a gene: 8. The CDR3 has 15 residues. The germline gives CDR1 MNHNS, CDR2 SASEGT. Turning to this clonotype: Its antigen is unidentified.

Study conclusions and caveats: Day 15 to 85 contractors were CD4/CD8 balanced; later expanders leaned CD4+. The authors left the SARS-CoV-2 specificity of second-wave clones peaking on day 37 unconfirmed.

Each CDR3 protein gets one entry after TCRdb re-called the 5' RACE reads with MiXCR. The sample includes under 250,000 distinct CDR3 sequences, 27% of them seen just once. The chain couples TRBV6-1 to TRBJ2-3; 8 nucleotides align to TRBD1. The receptor was derived from an adult woman who had mild COVID-19 (a few samples of this study predate the infection). Cell type and time point are not known. The sample comprised PBMCs or a T cell subset sorted from them (not recorded which). This CDR3 is CASNRQGSSTDTQYF. The CDR3 DNA is TGTGCCAGCAACCGACAGGGGAGTTCCACAGATACGCAGTATTTT.